Here is one T cell receptor beta chain with its context. As originally analysed: Amplification of reference gene primers provided the estimated nucleated cell counts. TCRdb keeps only in-frame clones here, not all; method: immunoSEQ multiplex PCR. That table gives V, J and clone size, and the DNA gave D and trimming. In the table there are 150,000 to 200,000 clones, over 75% of which are singletons. These data are taken from a study of blood T cell repertoires in COVID-19. The trim removed 0 bases at V and 5 bases at J, leaving 6 bases unmatched. Germline V gene sequence: CDR1 MNHEY, CDR2 SVGAGI. The CDR3 is made up of 16 amino acids. In Cohort 3, a recovered donor had either two negative PCRs, clearance, or symptom resolution.

The receptor comes from a woman aged 45 to 65 who had recovered from COVID-19. The sample comprised PBMCs or T cells enriched from blood (not recorded which). This chain joins TRBV6-5 and TRBJ2-2; 7 positions match TRBD2. The CDR3 nucleotides are TGTGCCAGCAGTTACTCGACCGCGGGGGTTACCGGGGAGCTGTTTTTT. This codes for CASSYSTAGVTGELFF.